This TCR beta chain was captured by sequencing in a study of human T cells and chemical hapten exposure. The CDR3 length is 10 residues. CDR1 SEHNR and CDR2 FQNEAQ come from the germline V gene (reference sequence). This clonotype appeared many times. Documented time point: patch test 1, 2 weeks after DPC sensitization. Noted treatment: therapeutic diphenylcyclopropenone sensitization with weekly scalp DPC. Blood, whole and unfractionated, served as the source for total RNA extraction. From the RACE reads, TCRdb called clonotypes with MiXCR, one entry per CDR3 protein. The repertoire has about 60,000 distinct CDR3 sequences, 9.3% of them found once; the top ten carry about an eighth.

The rearrangement links TRBV7-9 to TRBJ2-5; D may be TRBD1 (5 bases). The sample was whole blood, taken in connection with sensitization to the hapten diphenylcyclopropenone (DPC). This receptor was identified in a middle-aged woman with alopecia areata. Some clones in this sample may be carry-over from other donors' samples. The CDR3 nucleotides read TGTTCGTCAGGGCAAGAGACCCAGTACTTC. Translating gives CSSGQETQYF.